This entry lists 23 T cell receptor beta chains sequenced from one sample in a study of cytomegalovirus exposure and HLA in healthy donors. The PCR was carried out with 60 Vbeta primers and 13 Jbeta primers. The protocol was immunoSEQ multiplex PCR, while the TCRdb copy is restricted to in-frame clones and leaves out a portion. The repertoire holds some 190,000 clones, roughly 80% seen once, with about 2.4% in the top ten. Sequenced: PBMCs. These receptors were collected from a male donor in good health and CMV-seronegative.

This clone appeared a single time. The chain has TRBV5-8 and TRBJ1-5; 8 nucleotides align to TRBD1. Germline lookup yields CDR1 SGHTS and CDR2 YDEGEE. V shed 0 bases, J shed 6 bases, and the junction held 8 bases outside the gene matches. The CDR3 sequence is 16 residues long. The CDR3 DNA reads TGTGCCAGCAGCTTGGACAGGGGGATCCTGGGTCAGCCCCAGCATTTT. It yields the protein CASSLDRGILGQPQHF.

The chain has TRBV5-1 and TRBJ1-1; 8 bases are a match to TRBD1. The CDR3 is made up of 14 amino acids. Losses at the gene ends were 4 bases for V and 6 bases for J; bases not matched to a gene: 8. Germline-derived CDR1 and CDR2 are SGHRS and YFSETQ. The CDR3 loop reads CASSGGQGRAEAFF. The CDR3 DNA reads TGCGCCAGCAGCGGAGGACAGGGAAGGGCTGAAGCTTTCTTT.

V usage is TRBV5-4 and J usage is TRBJ2-2; D possibly corresponds to TRBD1 (5 bases). CDR1 is SGHNT, CDR2 YYREEE, per germline (reference sequence). Trimming cost V 1 base and J 4 bases, with 11 bases left between them. This CDR3 is built from 15 residues. This CDR3 is CASSLRQGATGELFF. CDR3 nucleotides: TGTGCCAGCAGCTTGCGGCAGGGTGCCACCGGGGAGCTGTTTTTT.

V is TRBV6-1 and J is TRBJ2-1, with D perhaps matching TRBD1 (6 bases). The CDR3 totals 13 residues. The germline V gene has CDR1 MNHNS and CDR2 SASEGT. The V gene lost 7 bases and the J gene lost 3 bases, with 10 bases spanning the gap. Here the CDR3 reads CASIQDSYNEQFF. The CDR3 region has the DNA TGTGCCAGCATTCAGGACAGCTACAATGAGCAGTTCTTC.

The chain is built from TRBV5-1 and TRBJ2-3; tentative D call: TRBD1 (6 bases). The CDR3 loop spans 18 amino acids. The germline V gene has CDR1 SGHRS and CDR2 YFSETQ. Trimming removed 4 bases from V and 0 bases from J, with 21 bases in between. This CDR3 reads CASSPDLRTARSTDTQYF. The CDR3 DNA reads as TGCGCCAGCAGCCCCGACCTCAGGACAGCCAGAAGCACAGATACGCAGTATTTT.

The gene calls are TRBV14 and TRBJ2-3; weak D call: TRBD1 (6 bases). The CDR3 length is 15 residues. Germline V gene data show CDR1 as SGHDN and CDR2 as FVKESK. Trimming took 5 bases from V and 1 from J, leaving 13 bases between them. The CDR3 reads CASSSAGARTDTQYF. The CDR3 DNA is TGTGCCAGCAGCTCTGCAGGGGCCCGCACAGATACGCAGTATTTT.

This clone was recorded a few times. This chain links TRBV5-6 with TRBJ2-7; 14 positions match TRBD2. CDR3 size: 17 residues. Germline assignment: CDR1 SGHDT and CDR2 YYEEEE. V dropped 2 bases and J dropped 5; count of bases not matched to a gene: 9. The CDR3 here is CASSLRTSGGSSHEQYF. In nucleotides, the CDR3 is TGTGCCAGCAGCTTAAGGACTAGCGGGGGGAGTTCCCACGAGCAGTACTTC.

This rearrangement joins TRBV11-2 to TRBJ2-2, with D possibly being TRBD2 (6 bases). The ends were cut back, 1 base at V and 1 base at J, with 10 bases in the middle. Germline CDR1 is SGHAT and CDR2 is FQNNGV. The CDR3 is 16 amino acids. This CDR3 is CASSLVPSVNTGELFF. The CDR3 DNA sequence: TGTGCCAGCAGCTTAGTCCCTAGCGTGAACACCGGGGAGCTGTTTTTT.

This chain connects TRBV5-5 to TRBJ1-1; 9 positions match TRBD1. The CDR3 spans 15 residues. The V gene end was trimmed by 0 bases and the J gene end by 11 bases; junction bases not matched to a gene: 11. Per germline, CDR1 SGHKS and CDR2 YYEKEE (reference sequence). The CDR3 loop reads CASSLAGDRASGAFF. Here the CDR3 DNA reads TGTGCCAGCAGCTTGGCCGGGGACAGGGCTTCTGGCGCTTTCTTT.

The chain couples TRBV28 to TRBJ2-5, with D tentatively TRBD2 (5 bases). The V gene lost 5 bases and the J gene lost 1 base, with 14 bases spanning the gap. The CDR3 is made up of 15 amino acids. CDR1 is MDHEN and CDR2 is SYDVKM in the germline V gene. CDR3 nucleotide sequence: TGTGCCAGCAGTCATATAGAGGGCCGCCAAGAGACCCAGTACTTC. This translates into CASSHIEGRQETQYF.

V and J are TRBV18 and TRBJ1-1; 12 bases line up with TRBD1. V shed 3 bases and J 7 bases; nucleotides not matched to a gene: 12. CDR3 size: 17 residues. The germline gives CDR1 KGHSH, CDR2 LQKENI. The CDR3, as DNA: TGTGCCAGCTCACCCACTTTTGGGGGGACAGGGGGCGATGAAGCTTTCTTT. This gives the protein CASSPTFGGTGGDEAFF. Full variable domain (outside the CDR3, taken from reference TRBV18 and TRBJ1-1): NAGVMQNPRHLVRRRGQEARLRCSPMKGHSHVYWYRQLPEEGLKFMVYLQKENIIDESGMPKERFSAEFPKEGPSILRIQQVVRGDSAAYFCASSPTFGGTGGDEAFFGQGTRLTVV.

J is TRBJ1-1 and V is TRBV28; the match to TRBD1 covers 10 bases. The CDR3 is 14 residues long. Germline values: CDR1 MDHEN, CDR2 SYDVKM. V lost 5 bases, J lost 11 bases, and 11 bases stayed unmatched. The CDR3 protein is CASSRPGTGASAFF. CDR3 DNA sequence: TGTGCCAGCAGTCGTCCCGGGACAGGGGCGTCGGCTTTCTTT.

The chain has TRBV7-2 and TRBJ1-2; a weak D match, TRBD1 (5 bases). V shed 3 bases and J shed 2 bases, with 10 bases lying between them. CDR1 is SGHTA and CDR2 is FQGNSA in the germline V gene. This CDR3 has 14 residues. CDR3 DNA sequence: TGTGCCAGCAGCTTGGGGGACTACAACTATGGCTACACCTTC. It translates to CASSLGDYNYGYTF.

This chain joins TRBV11-2 and TRBJ2-5; the D is unclear. This CDR3 spans 13 amino acids. Germline V CDR1 and CDR2: SGHAT, FQNNGV. The V end lost 1 base, the J end lost 1 base, and 4 bases lay between the germline ends. DNA of the CDR3: TGTGCCAGCAGCTTAGGCAGCCAAGAGACCCAGTACTTC. Translated: CASSLGSQETQYF.

The chain links TRBV6-6 to TRBJ1-2; possibly TRBD1 for D (5 bases). The germline CDR1 and CDR2 sequences are MNHNY and SVGAGI (reference sequence). CDR3 length: 14 residues. V lost 0 bases and J 13 bases, leaving 18 bases between the germline ends. The CDR3 region has the DNA TGTGCCAGCAGTTACTCGGAGACAGAAGGAGTCTGCACCTTC. It specifies CASSYSETEGVCTF.

The V gene is TRBV30, the J gene TRBJ2-5; D unclear. Trimming removed 2 bases at V and 8 bases at J, with 15 bases between. Germline V lookup: CDR1 GTSNPN, CDR2 SVGIG (reference sequence). There are 13 residues in the CDR3. The CDR3 reads CAWSSYGDRTQYF. The DNA for the CDR3 is TGTGCCTGGAGTTCCTATGGAGATCGAACCCAGTACTTC. The full variable domain, completed using reference TRBV30 and TRBJ2-5, is SQTIHQWPATLVQPVGSPLSLECTVEGTSNPNLYWYRQAAGRGLQLLFYSVGIGQISSEVPQNLSASRPQDRQFILSSKKLLLSDSGFYLCAWSSYGDRTQYFGPGTRLLVL.

V gene TRBV9 combines with J gene TRBJ1-1; D uncertain. V lost 3 bases and J 5 bases, leaving 17 bases between the germline ends. This CDR3 region has 15 residues. Germline V gene sequence: CDR1 SGDLS, CDR2 YYNGEE. CDR3 amino acids: CASSAEGGVGTEAFF. The CDR3 DNA reads as TGTGCCAGCAGCGCGGAAGGAGGAGTGGGGACTGAAGCTTTCTTT.

This chain connects TRBV5-1 to TRBJ2-6; D might be TRBD1 (5 bases). V gave up 4 bases and J gave up 0 bases, with 11 bases separating them. There are 16 residues in the CDR3. Germline V lookup: CDR1 SGHRS, CDR2 YFSETQ. CDR3 protein: CASSPSRASGANVLTF. In DNA form, the CDR3 reads TGCGCCAGCAGCCCCTCCAGGGCCTCTGGGGCCAACGTCCTGACTTTC.

In its sample, this clone was seen a few times. CDR3 nucleotide sequence: TGCGCCAGCAGCCTCGGGACTTTTGATACGCAGTATTTT. Encoded protein: CASSLGTFDTQYF. The chain links TRBV4-1 to TRBJ2-3; maybe TRBD2 (6 bases). This CDR3 region has 13 residues. The germline V gene encodes CDR1 MGHRA and CDR2 YSYEKL. Trimming left V 4 bases short and J 6 bases short, with 11 bases between.

In this sample, this clone turned up a few times. The chain couples TRBV5-6 to TRBJ2-1; 8 nucleotides match TRBD1. The CDR3 consists of 15 residues. With V trimmed by 3 bases and J by 0 bases, 2 bases remained unmatched. Germline loops: CDR1 SGHDT, CDR2 YYEEEE. DNA of the CDR3: TGTGCCAGCAGCTCAGGGACAGGCTCCTACAATGAGCAGTTCTTC. Protein: CASSSGTGSYNEQFF.

This chain uses TRBV18 with TRBJ2-7, with TRBD2 as a possible D gene (6 bases). Per germline, CDR1 KGHSH and CDR2 LQKENI. There are 13 residues in the CDR3. Between the trimmed V and J ends, which lost 0 bases and 3 bases, there was a span of 6 bases. The DNA of the CDR3 is TGTGCCAGCTCACCACCGGGGGGCTACGAGCAGTACTTC. It codes for CASSPPGGYEQYF.

The V gene is TRBV27, the J gene TRBJ2-3; 14 bases map to TRBD2. Germline V gives CDR1 MNHEY, CDR2 SMNVEV (reference sequence). V gave up 7 bases and J gave up 6 bases; unmatched junction bases: 6. The CDR3 has 15 residues. CDR3 residues: CASMRLAGGVDTQYF. DNA for the CDR3: TGTGCCAGCATGCGACTAGCGGGGGGGGTTGATACGCAGTATTTT.

Of note for this clone: Sequence at one end of the junction differs from germline and may be a read error. This chain uses TRBV7-9 with TRBJ2-5, with 11 bases lining up with TRBD2. This CDR3 is 16 amino acids long. Germline CDR1 and CDR2: SEHNR and FQNEAQ (reference sequence). CDR3 protein: CSSSLIGTSGQETQYF. The CDR3 DNA reads TGTTCCAGCAGCTTAATTGGGACTAGCGGCCAAGAGACCCAGTACTTC.